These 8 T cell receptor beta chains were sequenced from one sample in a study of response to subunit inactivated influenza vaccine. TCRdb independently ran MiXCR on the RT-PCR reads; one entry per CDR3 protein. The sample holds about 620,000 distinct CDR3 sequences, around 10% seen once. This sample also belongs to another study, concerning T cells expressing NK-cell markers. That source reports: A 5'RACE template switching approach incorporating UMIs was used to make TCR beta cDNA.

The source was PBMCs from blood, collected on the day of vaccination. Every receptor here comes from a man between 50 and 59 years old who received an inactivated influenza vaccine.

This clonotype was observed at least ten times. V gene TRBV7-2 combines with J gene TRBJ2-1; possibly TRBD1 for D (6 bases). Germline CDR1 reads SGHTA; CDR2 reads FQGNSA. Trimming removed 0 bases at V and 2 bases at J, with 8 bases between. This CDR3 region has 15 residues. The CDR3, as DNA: TGTGCCAGCAGCTTAGCGGGGGACACCTACAATGAGCAGTTCTTC. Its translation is CASSLAGDTYNEQFF.

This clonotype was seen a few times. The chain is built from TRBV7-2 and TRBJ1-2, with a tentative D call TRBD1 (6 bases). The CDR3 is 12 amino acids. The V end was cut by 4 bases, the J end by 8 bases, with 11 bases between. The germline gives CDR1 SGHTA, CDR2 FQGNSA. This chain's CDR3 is CASSSQGLGYTF. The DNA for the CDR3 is TGTGCCAGCAGCTCGCAGGGGCTGGGCTACACCTTC.

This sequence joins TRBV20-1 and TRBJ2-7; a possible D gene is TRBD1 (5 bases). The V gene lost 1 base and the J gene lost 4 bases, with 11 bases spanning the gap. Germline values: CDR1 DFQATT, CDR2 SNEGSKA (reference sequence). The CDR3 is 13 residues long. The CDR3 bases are TGCAGTGCTAGAGTGCAGGGATTATACGAGCAGTACTTC. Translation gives CSARVQGLYEQYF.

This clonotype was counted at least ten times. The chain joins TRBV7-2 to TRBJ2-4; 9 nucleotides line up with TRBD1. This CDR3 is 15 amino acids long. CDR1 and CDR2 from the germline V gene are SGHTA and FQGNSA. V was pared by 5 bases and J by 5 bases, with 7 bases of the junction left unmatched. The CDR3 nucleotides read TGTGCCAGCAGCGAGAGGAGGACAGGGGAAAACATTCAGTACTTC. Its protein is CASSERRTGENIQYF.

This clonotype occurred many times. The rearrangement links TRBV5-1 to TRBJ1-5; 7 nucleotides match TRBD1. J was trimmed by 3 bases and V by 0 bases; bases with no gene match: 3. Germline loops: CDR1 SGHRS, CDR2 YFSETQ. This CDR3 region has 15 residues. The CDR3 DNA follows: TGCGCCAGCAGCTTGGAGACAGGGTTCAATCAGCCCCAGCATTTT. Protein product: CASSLETGFNQPQHF.

The CDR3 coding sequence is TGTGCCAGCAGCTTAGGGGTTGGGCAGCCCTACGAGCAGTACTTC. Protein product: CASSLGVGQPYEQYF. The chain carries TRBV7-9 and TRBJ2-7; D remains ambiguous. Germline V lookup: CDR1 SEHNR, CDR2 FQNEAQ (reference sequence). CDR3 size: 15 residues. The V gene lost 1 base and the J gene lost 2 bases, with 12 bases spanning the gap.

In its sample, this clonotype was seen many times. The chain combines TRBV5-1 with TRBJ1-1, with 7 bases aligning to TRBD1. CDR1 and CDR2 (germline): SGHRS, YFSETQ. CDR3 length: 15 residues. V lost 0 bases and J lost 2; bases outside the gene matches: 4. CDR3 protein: CASSLGTGLNTEAFF. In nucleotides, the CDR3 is TGCGCCAGCAGCTTGGGGACAGGTTTAAACACTGAAGCTTTCTTT.

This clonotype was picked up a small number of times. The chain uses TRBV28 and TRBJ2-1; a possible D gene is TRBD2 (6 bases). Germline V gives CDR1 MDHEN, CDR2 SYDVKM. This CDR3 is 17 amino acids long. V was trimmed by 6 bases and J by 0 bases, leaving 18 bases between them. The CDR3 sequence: CASRSLGLASSYNEQFF. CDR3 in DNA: TGTGCCAGCAGAAGCCTAGGGCTAGCGAGCTCCTACAATGAGCAGTTCTTC.